What follows describes a single TCR beta chain. Antigen specificity is unknown. The sample originates from a study of tumor-infiltrating lymphocytes in localized non-small cell lung cancer. Overall study: Some samples were collected after neoadjuvant chemotherapy; smokers, never-smokers and several histologies were included.

This table comes from immunoSEQ multiplex PCR, and its TCRdb copy is limited to in-frame clones, with some not included. The repertoire consists of tens of thousands of clones, with around 75% occurring once and the leading ten covering 5.5% to 7.5%. The study, taken as a whole, reports: TCRbeta sequencing showed higher T cell infiltration in tumors than uninvolved lung.

Trimming took off 7 bases at V and 4 bases at J, with 19 bases between the two ends. This CDR3 is built from 15 residues. CDR1 and CDR2 (germline): MDHEN, SYDVKM. The clonotype was recovered from a human donor with non-small cell lung cancer. This sequence joins TRBV28 and TRBJ1-1; no firm D call. The sequencing input was lung tumor tissue. CDR3 loop: CASTTPAGRSTEAFF. CDR3 bases: TGTGCCAGCACTACCCCGGCCGGGCGGAGCACTGAAGCTTTCTTT.